The clone carrying this T cell receptor (beta chain) was counted only a few times. This CDR3 has 17 residues. Germline V gene data show CDR1 as DFQATT and CDR2 as SNEGSKA (reference sequence). J gave up 4 bases and V 6 bases, and 15 bases lay outside the gene matches. This specimen comes from a study of early T cells in non-severe SARS-CoV-2 infection. Background on the study: Bulk RNA isolated from unsorted whole blood underwent sequencing; chains were not paired.

Researchers tagged individual cDNA molecules with unique molecular identifiers. TCRdb processed the 5' RACE reads anew with MiXCR; each CDR3 protein has one entry. Of 85,000 to 100,000 distinct CDR3 sequences listed, around a sixth are singletons. The starting material was whole blood, obtained at baseline. J is TRBJ2-1 and V is TRBV20-1, with TRBD2 matching over 10 bases. This TCR came from an adult who was a healthcare worker with PCR-confirmed SARS-CoV-2 infection or an uninfected control (not recorded which). The CDR3: CSARGLQTSGTYNEQFF. Written as DNA, the CDR3 is TGCAGTGCCCGCGGCCTTCAAACTAGCGGGACGTACAATGAGCAGTTCTTC.